The next 7 T cell receptor beta chains were all read from a single sample in a study of CD8 T cells in Susac syndrome. The authors reverse transcribed 0.5 to 1 ug RNA with random hexamers. TCRdb called the immunoSEQ multiplex PCR reads again in MiXCR, with one record for every CDR3 protein. The data contain some 150,000 distinct CDR3 sequences, just under 95% of them singletons. Sequenced material: CD8+ T cells from PBMCs. The source of these receptors is a human donor with multiple sclerosis.

The V gene is TRBV13, the J gene TRBJ2-6; TRBD1 agrees at 7 bases. Unmatched junction bases numbered 4, after V lost 5 bases and J lost 0 bases. The germline CDR1 and CDR2 sequences are PRHDT and FYEKMQ (reference sequence). The CDR3 sequence is 16 residues long. The CDR3 region has the DNA TGTGCCAGCAGCGCCGGGACAGACTCTGGGGCCAACGTCCTGACTTTC. Protein: CASSAGTDSGANVLTF.

The chain employs TRBV19 and TRBJ1-1, with no clear D. This CDR3 contains 13 residues. The germline V gene has CDR1 LNHDA and CDR2 SQIVND (reference sequence). V shed 7 bases and J shed 3 bases, with 12 bases lying between them. The CDR3 loop reads CASTHRDYTEAFF. CDR3 in DNA: TGTGCCAGTACCCACCGGGATTACACTGAAGCTTTCTTT.

The V and J genes are TRBV27 and TRBJ2-3; 8 bases are a match to TRBD2. Looked up from germline, CDR1 is MNHEY and CDR2 is SMNVEV (reference sequence). This CDR3 spans 13 amino acids. Losses at the gene ends were 3 bases for V and 6 bases for J; bases not matched to a gene: 2. In DNA, the CDR3 is TGTGCCAGCAGTTTTCTAGCGGGCGATACGCAGTATTTT. Translated: CASSFLAGDTQYF.

The chain has TRBV7-8 and TRBJ2-1, with 8 bases fitting TRBD2. The germline V gene encodes CDR1 SGHVS and CDR2 FQNEAQ. Trimming removed 4 bases from V and 5 bases from J; junction bases left unmatched: 13. The CDR3 totals 17 residues. The CDR3 loop reads CASSSRGGSSGNNEQFF. CDR3 nucleotides: TGTGCCAGCAGCTCCCGGGGGGGGTCTTCGGGTAACAATGAGCAGTTCTTC.

DNA for the CDR3: TGCAGTGCTTCCTCGGACGGGAGGATTTGGGACATTCAGTACTTC. This sequence encodes CSASSDGRIWDIQYF. The rearrangement joins TRBV20-1 to TRBJ2-4; 7 bases map to TRBD2. Trimming took 5 bases from V and 8 from J; bases not matched to a gene: 15. CDR1 and CDR2 from the germline V gene are DFQATT and SNEGSKA (reference sequence). The CDR3 length is 15 residues.

The chain carries TRBV20-1 and TRBJ1-2, with unresolved D. The CDR3 sequence is 14 residues long. V was clipped by 6 bases and J by 0 bases, with 14 bases between them. Germline CDR1 reads DFQATT; CDR2 reads SNEGSKA (reference sequence). CDR3 amino acids: CSAPPAGANYGYTF. CDR3 DNA sequence: TGCAGTGCCCCCCCTGCGGGAGCTAACTATGGCTACACCTTC.

The rearrangement links TRBV12-3 or TRBV12-4 to TRBJ2-6, with D unclear. The CDR3 has 16 amino acids. Deletions cut 6 bases from V and 4 bases from J, with 16 bases between. DNA for the CDR3: TGTGCCAGCAGCCCCTCAAGCCAGGCCGGGGCCAACGTCCTGACTTTC. Protein: CASSPSSQAGANVLTF.